This T cell receptor (beta chain) was documented in a study of response to subunit inactivated influenza vaccine (dated by TCRdb to the late 2010s). Background for the entire study: The study used deep quantitative T cell receptor repertoire profiling to track responses to a trivalent subunit inactivated influenza vaccine. What the work shows at the level of the full study, not this receptor alone: The authors suggested that each seasonal influenza vaccination may recruit only a limited number of new T cells.

This clonotype has only a few counts. The antigen this receptor binds is unknown. No much larger clonotype is one base removed from it; base qualities were not supplied. The cysteine opens and the phenylalanine closes a CDR3 of 13 amino acids. The only DNA kept is the CDR3, 39 bases in frame from the first base. A distance of 11 bases separates the germline ends of V and J, which lose 5 bases and 6 bases respectively. Library construction relied on RT-PCR. TCRdb lists the instrument as Illumina HiSeq 2500. TCRdb reprocessed the public reads (quality trimming at Q25 with fastp, clone calling with MiXCR) and kept in-frame beta chains. Each record represents a unique CDR3 protein, reported with the most common genes and DNA among its rows. The sample table lists 550,000 to 800,000 distinct CDR3 sequences, about 15% of them with a count of one. The ten most abundant clones make up around a tenth of the sample.

This chain joins TRBV12-3 or TRBV12-4 to TRBJ2-1; TRBD1 is possibly the D segment (6 matching bases). The clonotype originates from a man aged 50 to 59 who received an inactivated influenza vaccine. Donor details come from another sample of the same person, matched by shared clones. The sample was PBMCs from blood, taken about 12 days after vaccination. The sequenced DNA: TGTGCCAGCAGTATACAGGGTCGCAATGAGCAGTTCTTC. Its translation is CASSIQGRNEQFF.